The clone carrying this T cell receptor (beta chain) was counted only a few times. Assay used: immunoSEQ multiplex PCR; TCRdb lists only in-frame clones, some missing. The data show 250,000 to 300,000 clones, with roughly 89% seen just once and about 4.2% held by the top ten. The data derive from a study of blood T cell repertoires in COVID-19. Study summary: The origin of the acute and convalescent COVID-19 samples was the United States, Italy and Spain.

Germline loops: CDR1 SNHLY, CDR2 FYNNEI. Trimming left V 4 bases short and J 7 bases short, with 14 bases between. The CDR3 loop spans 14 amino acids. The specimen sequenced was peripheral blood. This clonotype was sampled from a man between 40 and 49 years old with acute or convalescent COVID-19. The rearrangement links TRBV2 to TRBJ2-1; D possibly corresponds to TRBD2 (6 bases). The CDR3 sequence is CASSGGARGNEQFF. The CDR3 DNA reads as TGTGCCAGCAGTGGTGGGGCCCGGGGGAATGAGCAGTTCTTC.